This record covers a single TCR beta chain. Its specificity is unknown. Researchers reported that TCR beta cDNA libraries carried unique molecular identifiers. There were 1 to 10 million T cells, and about 540,000 cDNA molecules came from them. TCRdb reprocessed the PCR reads via MiXCR and lists one record per CDR3 protein. The profile shows hundreds of thousands of distinct CDR3 sequences, roughly 30% of them singletons. The record originates from a study of post-analysis software for immune sequencing data. Looking at the study overall: Included courses were relapsing-remitting and secondary progressive multiple sclerosis; progressive-relapsing multiple sclerosis was also included.

The CDR3 is made up of 14 amino acids. From germline, CDR1 is LNHNV and CDR2 YYDKDF (reference sequence). V was pared by 0 bases and J by 0 bases, with 3 bases between. Regarding the study as a whole: Higher frequency in patients than in controls was seen for roughly five TRBV segments, with TRBV5-6, TRBV5-1 and TRBV20-1 among them. Relative to controls, patients with multiple sclerosis showed significantly lower normalized Chao1 diversity.

Sequencing was performed on blood. The gene calls are TRBV15 and TRBJ1-3; D not certain. The TCR sequence derives from a girl under 18 with multiple sclerosis. CDR3 loop: CATSRESSGNTIYF. The CDR3 DNA reads as TGTGCCACCAGCAGAGAGAGCTCTGGAAACACCATATATTTT.